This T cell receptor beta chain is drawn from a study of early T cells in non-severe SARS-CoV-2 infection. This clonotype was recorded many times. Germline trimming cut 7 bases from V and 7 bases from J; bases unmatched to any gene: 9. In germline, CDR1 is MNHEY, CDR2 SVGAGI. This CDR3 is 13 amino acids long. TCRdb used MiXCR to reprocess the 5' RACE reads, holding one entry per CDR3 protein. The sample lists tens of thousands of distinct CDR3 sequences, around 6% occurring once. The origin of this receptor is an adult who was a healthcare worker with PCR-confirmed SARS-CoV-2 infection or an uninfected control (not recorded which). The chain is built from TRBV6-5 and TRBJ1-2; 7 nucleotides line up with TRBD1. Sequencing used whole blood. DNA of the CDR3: TGTGCCAGCACCATGGGAGACAGGGTTGGCTACACCTTC. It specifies CASTMGDRVGYTF.